This entry describes one T cell receptor beta chain. Original data processing: Nucleated cell number was recorded as an estimate derived from reference gene primer amplification. Measured with immunoSEQ multiplex PCR; TCRdb has only the in-frame clones, and not every one. That table is the source of V, J and clone size, and D and trimming were worked out from the DNA. The sample carries about 330,000 clones, 85% recorded once. These data originate in a study of blood T cell repertoires in COVID-19. Study details: Material from acute and convalescent COVID-19 was sourced from the United States, Italy and Spain. T cells, B-cell-depleted T cells, or PBMCs supplied cDNA or gDNA.

Germline loops: CDR1 MDHEN, CDR2 SYDVKM. The CDR3 is made up of 13 amino acids. V was cut by 3 bases and J by 9 bases, with 14 bases left in between. The origin of this receptor is a human donor in a cohort sampled during active COVID-19. The chain links TRBV28 to TRBJ1-2; a weak D match, TRBD1 (6 bases). Sample: peripheral blood. CDR3 nucleotide sequence: TGTGCCAGCAGTTTTTCGGGGGGCCCACGCTACACCTTC. This codes for CASSFSGGPRYTF.